This entry describes one T cell receptor beta chain. Its antigen is not identified. The CDR3 spans 15 residues. This specimen belongs to a study of cytomegalovirus exposure and HLA in healthy donors. The study, taken as a whole, reports: Per a later analysis, HLA-associated TCR beta chains showed more clonal expansion than other, equally common TCR beta chains.

Amplification used 60 Vbeta primers and 13 Jbeta primers. Profiled with immunoSEQ multiplex PCR; TCRdb holds only in-frame clones, not every one. The sample includes approximately 120,000 clones, 75% to 80% of them seen just once. This TCR came from a man between 35 and 55 years old in good health and CMV-seronegative. This rearrangement joins TRBV12-2 to TRBJ2-1; the table gives TRBD1 as D, unverified against the DNA. TRBV12-2 is given as a pseudogene. The sample comprised PBMCs. The CDR3 DNA reads TGTGCAAGTCGCACCGCAGGCCCCCTGCGAGATGAGCAGTTCTTC. Translated: CASRTAGPLRDEQFF.